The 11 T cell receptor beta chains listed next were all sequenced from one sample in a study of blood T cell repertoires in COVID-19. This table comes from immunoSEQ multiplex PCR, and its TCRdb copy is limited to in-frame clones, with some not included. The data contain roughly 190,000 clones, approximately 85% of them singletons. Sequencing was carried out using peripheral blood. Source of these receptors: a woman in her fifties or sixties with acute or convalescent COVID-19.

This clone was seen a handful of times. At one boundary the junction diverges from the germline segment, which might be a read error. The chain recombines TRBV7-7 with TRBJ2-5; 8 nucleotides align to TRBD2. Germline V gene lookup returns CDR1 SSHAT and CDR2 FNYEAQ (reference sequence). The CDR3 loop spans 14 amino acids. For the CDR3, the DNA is TGTGCTAGCAGCCTAGGACTAGCAGGAGAGACCCAGTACTTC. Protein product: CASSLGLAGETQYF.

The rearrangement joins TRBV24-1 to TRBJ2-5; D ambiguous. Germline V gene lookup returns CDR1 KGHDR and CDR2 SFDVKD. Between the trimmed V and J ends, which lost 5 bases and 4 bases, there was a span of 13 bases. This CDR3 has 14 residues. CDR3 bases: TGTGCCACCAGTGCCCATGGGCCTATAGAGACCCAGTACTTC. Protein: CATSAHGPIETQYF.

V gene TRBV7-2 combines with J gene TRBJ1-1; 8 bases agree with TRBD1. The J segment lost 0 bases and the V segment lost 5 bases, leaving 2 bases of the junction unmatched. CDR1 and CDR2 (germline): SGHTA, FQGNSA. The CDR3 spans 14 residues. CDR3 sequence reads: CASSLQGVNTEAFF. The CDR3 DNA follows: TGTGCCAGCAGCCTACAGGGGGTGAACACTGAAGCTTTCTTT. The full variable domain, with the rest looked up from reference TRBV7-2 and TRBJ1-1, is GAGVSQSPSNKVTEKGKDVELRCDPISGHTALYWYRQSLGQGLEFLIYFQGNSAPDKSGLPSDRFSAERTGGSVSTLTIQRTQQEDSAVYLCASSLQGVNTEAFFGQGTRLTVV.

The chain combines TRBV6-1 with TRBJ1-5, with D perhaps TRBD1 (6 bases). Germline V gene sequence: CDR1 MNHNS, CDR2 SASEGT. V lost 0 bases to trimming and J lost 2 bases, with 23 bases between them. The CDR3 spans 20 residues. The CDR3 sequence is CASSEAGAGTASTRNQPQHF. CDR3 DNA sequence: TGTGCCAGCAGTGAAGCGGGGGCCGGCACGGCGTCAACTCGCAATCAGCCCCAGCATTTT.

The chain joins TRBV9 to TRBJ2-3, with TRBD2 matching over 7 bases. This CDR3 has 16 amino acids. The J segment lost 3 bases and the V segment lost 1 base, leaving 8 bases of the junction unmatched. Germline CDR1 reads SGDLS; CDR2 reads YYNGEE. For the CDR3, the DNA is TGTGCCAGCAGCGTAAAGGGGAGGGAGGTAACAGATACGCAGTATTTT. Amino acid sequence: CASSVKGREVTDTQYF.

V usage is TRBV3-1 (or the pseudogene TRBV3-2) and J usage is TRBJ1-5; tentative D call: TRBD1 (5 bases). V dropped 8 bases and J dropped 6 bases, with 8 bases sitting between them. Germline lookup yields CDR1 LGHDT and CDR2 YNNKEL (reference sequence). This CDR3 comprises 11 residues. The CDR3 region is CASGTGQPQHF. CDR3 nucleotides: TGTGCCAGCGGCACAGGTCAGCCCCAGCATTTT.

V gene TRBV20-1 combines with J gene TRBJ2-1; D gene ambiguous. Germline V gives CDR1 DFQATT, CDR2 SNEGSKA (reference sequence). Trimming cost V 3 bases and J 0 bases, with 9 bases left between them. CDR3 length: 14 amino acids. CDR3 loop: CSASPPGSYNEQFF. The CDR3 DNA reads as TGCAGTGCTAGTCCGCCCGGCTCCTACAATGAGCAGTTCTTC.

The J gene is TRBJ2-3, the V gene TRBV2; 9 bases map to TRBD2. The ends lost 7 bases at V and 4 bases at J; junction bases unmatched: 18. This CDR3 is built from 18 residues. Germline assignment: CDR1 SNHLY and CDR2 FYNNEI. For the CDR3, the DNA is TGTGCCAGCACCTCCCCGAGGGTGATAGCGGGGGCCCCAGATACGCAGTATTTT. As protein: CASTSPRVIAGAPDTQYF.

The CDR3 protein is CASSQDRDSPGGREQFF. DNA for the CDR3: TGTGCCAGCAGCCAAGATAGGGACTCACCGGGGGGACGAGAGCAGTTCTTC. The chain carries TRBV3-1 (or the pseudogene TRBV3-2) and TRBJ2-1; TRBD2 agrees at 7 bases. This CDR3 contains 17 residues. Germline lookup yields CDR1 LGHDT and CDR2 YNNKEL (reference sequence). V was pared by 0 bases and J by 10 bases, with 15 bases of the junction left unmatched.

CDR3 nucleotide sequence: TGTGCCAGCAGTTTAATCTTAGGGGGCGATGGCTACACCTTC. This encodes CASSLILGGDGYTF. The chain is built from TRBV28 and TRBJ1-2; 7 nucleotides match TRBD1. The V and J ends lost 2 bases and 6 bases, in that order; junction bases with no gene match: 6. The CDR3 contains 14 residues. Germline values: CDR1 MDHEN, CDR2 SYDVKM.

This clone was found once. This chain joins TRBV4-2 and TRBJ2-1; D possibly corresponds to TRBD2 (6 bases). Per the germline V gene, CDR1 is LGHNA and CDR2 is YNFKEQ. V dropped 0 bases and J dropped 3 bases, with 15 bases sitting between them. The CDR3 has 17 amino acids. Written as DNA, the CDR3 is TGTGCCAGCAGCCAAGATTATGGAGCGGGTGGCTACAATGAGCAGTTCTTC. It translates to CASSQDYGAGGYNEQFF.